This TCR beta chain was sequenced for a study of T cell changes during pregnancy in multiple sclerosis. The table came from immunoSEQ multiplex PCR; TCRdb's copy has only in-frame clones and leaves some out. This sample has around 57,000 clones; approximately 90% occur once, and the top ten carry roughly 2.6%. Germline V lookup: CDR1 SGHVS, CDR2 FQNEAQ. The CDR3 is made up of 15 amino acids. Trimming removed 4 bases from V and 2 bases from J; junction bases left unmatched: 5. The sequence was collected from a female donor with multiple sclerosis, enrolled in a pregnancy study. The chain uses TRBV7-8 and TRBJ1-3; 7 bases fit TRBD1. Sequencing was performed on peripheral blood, taken in the first trimester of pregnancy. CDR3 nucleotide sequence: TGTGCCAGCAGCTCTTTGACAGGGACTGGAAACACCATATATTTT. Protein: CASSSLTGTGNTIYF.